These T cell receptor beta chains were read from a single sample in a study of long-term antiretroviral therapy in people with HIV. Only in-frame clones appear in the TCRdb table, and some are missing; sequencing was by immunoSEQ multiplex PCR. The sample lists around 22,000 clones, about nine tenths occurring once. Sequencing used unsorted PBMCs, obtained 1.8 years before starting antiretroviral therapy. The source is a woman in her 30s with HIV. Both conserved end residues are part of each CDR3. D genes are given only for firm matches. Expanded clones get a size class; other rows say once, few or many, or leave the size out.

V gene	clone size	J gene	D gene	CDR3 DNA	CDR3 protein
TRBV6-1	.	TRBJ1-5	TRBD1	TGTGCCAGCAGCTGGGACAGGGGGCCTCAGCCCCAGCATTTT	CASSWDRGPQPQHF
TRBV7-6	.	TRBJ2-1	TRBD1	TGTGCCAGCAGCGGACGGGACAGGGACTACAATGAGCAGTTCTTC	CASSGRDRDYNEQFF
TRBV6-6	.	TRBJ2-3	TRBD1	TGTGCCAGCAGTTTCACCGCAGGGGGTTACACAGATACGCAGTATTTT	CASSFTAGGYTDTQYF
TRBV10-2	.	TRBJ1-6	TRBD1	TGCGCCAGCAGTGAGGTAGACAGGGGAGGTATCCTTCCCCTCCACTTT	CASSEVDRGGILPLHF
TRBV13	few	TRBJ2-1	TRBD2	TGTGCCAGCAGCTCGACTAGCGGGGGGCGGGATGAGCAGTTCTTC	CASSSTSGGRDEQFF
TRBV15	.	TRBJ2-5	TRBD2	TGTGCCACCAGCTCCCGGGGGGGTCAAGAGACCCAGTACTTC	CATSSRGGQETQYF
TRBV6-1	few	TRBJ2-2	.	TGTGCCATCCGGAGGGACGGAGCGAACACCGGGGAGCTGTTTTTT	CAIRRDGANTGELFF
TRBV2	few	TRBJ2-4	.	TGTGCCAGCAGTGACAGCAACATTCAGTACTTC	CASSDSNIQYF
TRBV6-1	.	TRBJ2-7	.	TGTGCCAGCAGTGGCAGGGAATACGAGCAGTACTTC	CASSGREYEQYF
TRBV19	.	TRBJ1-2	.	TGTGCCAGTAGCGACGGACGGGACTATGGCTACACCTTC	CASSDGRDYGYTF
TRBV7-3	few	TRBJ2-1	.	TGTGCCAGCAGCCTAACCGGGAATGAGCAGTTCTTC	CASSLTGNEQFF
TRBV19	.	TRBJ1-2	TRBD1	TGTGCCAGTACCCAACGCCAGGGGGTTCTGGGTGGCTACACCTTC	CASTQRQGVLGGYTF
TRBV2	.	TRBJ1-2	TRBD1	TGTGCCAGCAGTCCTACAGAAACTGCAGGGGGTGAAGGCTACACCTTC	CASSPTETAGGEGYTF
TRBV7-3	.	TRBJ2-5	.	TGTGCCAGCAGCAGGGACTTAATCGAGACCCAGTACTTC	CASSRDLIETQYF
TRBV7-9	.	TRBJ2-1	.	TGTGCCAGCAGCTTAGGGGCGGGTCACAATGAGCAGTTCTTC	CASSLGAGHNEQFF
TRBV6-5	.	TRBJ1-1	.	TGTGCCAGCAGTTACGGGCAGGGCAAAGCTTTCTTT	CASSYGQGKAFF
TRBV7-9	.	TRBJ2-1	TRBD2	TGTGCCAGCAGCTTAGTCGGGGGGGTCAATGAGCAGTTCTTC	CASSLVGGVNEQFF
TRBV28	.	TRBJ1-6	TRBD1	TGTGCCAGCTTTGGACAGGGTCTCTCTTCTAATTCACCCCTCCACTTT	CASFGQGLSSNSPLHF
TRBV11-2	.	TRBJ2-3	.	TGTGCCAGCAGCCGCGGCGAAGGGGGGTCTACAGATACGCAGTATTTT	CASSRGEGGSTDTQYF
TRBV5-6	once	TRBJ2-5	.	TGTGCCAGCAGCCGGGCGGGGCAGCCAGAGACCCAGTACTTC	CASSRAGQPETQYF
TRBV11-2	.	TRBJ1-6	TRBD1	TGTGCCAGCAGCTTAGTCGGGCAGGGGGCTAGTTCTCTCCACTTT	CASSLVGQGASSLHF
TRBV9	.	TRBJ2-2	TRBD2	TGTGCCAGCAGCGTAGATCAACTAGCGGGGGTGAACACCGGGGAGCTGTTTTTT	CASSVDQLAGVNTGELFF
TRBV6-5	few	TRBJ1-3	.	TGTGCCAGCAGCCCGGGTTGGGCAGGGAGGAACACCATATATTTT	CASSPGWAGRNTIYF
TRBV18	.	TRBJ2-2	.	TGTGCCAGCTCACACCAGAAGGTCACCGGGGAGCTGTTTTTT	CASSHQKVTGELFF
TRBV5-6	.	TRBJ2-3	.	TGTGCCAGCAGAACCCGACAGAGCACAGATACGCAGTATTTT	CASRTRQSTDTQYF
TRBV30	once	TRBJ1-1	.	TGTGCCCGAAAGAGGGCCACTGAAGCTTTCTTT	CARKRATEAFF
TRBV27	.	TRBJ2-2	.	TGTGCCAGCAGCAAGCGCACCGGGGAGCTGTTTTTT	CASSKRTGELFF
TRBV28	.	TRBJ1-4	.	TGTGCCAGCAGTTTTACGGGGATAGCTAATGAAAAACTGTTTTTT	CASSFTGIANEKLFF
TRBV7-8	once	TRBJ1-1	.	TGTGCCAGCAGCAATGTGGGGGCAGGGAGGAACACTGAAGCTTTCTTT	CASSNVGAGRNTEAFF
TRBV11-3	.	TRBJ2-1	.	TGTGCCAGCAGCTTGGAAGCCGTGAGAGGCAATGAGCAGTTCTTC	CASSLEAVRGNEQFF
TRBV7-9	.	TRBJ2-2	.	TGTGCCAGCAACGGCAAAAATGAAGGGGCCGGGGAGCTGTTTTTT	CASNGKNEGAGELFF
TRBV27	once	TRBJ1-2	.	TGTGCCAGCAGTCCGCTTACGAAAGAGGCGGATGGCTACACCTTC	CASSPLTKEADGYTF
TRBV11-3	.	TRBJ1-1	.	TGTGCCAGCAGCCGCGGGAAGAACACTGAAGCTTTCTTT	CASSRGKNTEAFF
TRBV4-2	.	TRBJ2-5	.	TGTGCCAGCAGCCAAGATCGGAGGGGGCTCGGGACCCAGTACTTC	CASSQDRRGLGTQYF
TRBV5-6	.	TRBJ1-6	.	TGTGCCAGCGCTGGCCGGAGAAATTCACCCCTCCACTTT	CASAGRRNSPLHF
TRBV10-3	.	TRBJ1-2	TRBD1	TGTGCCATCAGTGACTCCGGACAGGGGGAGATTGGCTACACCTTC	CAISDSGQGEIGYTF
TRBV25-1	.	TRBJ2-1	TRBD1	TGTGCCAGCACTAAAACAGGGGTTTTCAGGCAGTTCTTC	CASTKTGVFRQFF
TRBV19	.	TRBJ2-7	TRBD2	TGTGCCAGTAGTATGATAGACAGCGGGGCCTACGAGCAGTACTTC	CASSMIDSGAYEQYF
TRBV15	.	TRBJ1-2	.	TGTGCCACCAGCAGAGATACGAGGGTTGAGGATGGCTACACCTTC	CATSRDTRVEDGYTF
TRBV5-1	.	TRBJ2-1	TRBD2	TGCGCCAGCAGCTTTAAACTAGCGGGAAACAATGAGCAGTTCTTC	CASSFKLAGNNEQFF
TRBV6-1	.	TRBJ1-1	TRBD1	TGTGCCAGTTCGGAAAGGGGGCTCCGGGGGGCTGAAGCTTTCTTT	CASSERGLRGAEAFF
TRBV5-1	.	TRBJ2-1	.	TGCGCCAGCAGCTTGTCACCCGGATTAGAGCAGTTCTTC	CASSLSPGLEQFF
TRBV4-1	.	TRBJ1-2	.	TGCGCCAGCAGCCAAACGGGCGGCTATGGCTACACCTTC	CASSQTGGYGYTF
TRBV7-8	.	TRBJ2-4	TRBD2	TGTGCCAGCGCCCTAGCGGGGGGGCCCTTAGCCAAAAACATTCAGTACTTC	CASALAGGPLAKNIQYF
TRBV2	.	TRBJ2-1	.	TGTGCCAGCAGTGAGCGCGGCCCAGGGTCAAATGAGCAGTTCTTC	CASSERGPGSNEQFF
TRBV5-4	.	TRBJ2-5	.	TGTGCCAGCAGCCCGGGGAAAGAGACCCAGTACTTC	CASSPGKETQYF
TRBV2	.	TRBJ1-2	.	TGTGCCAGCAGCGAGGACGGAGCTAACTATGGCTACACCTTC	CASSEDGANYGYTF
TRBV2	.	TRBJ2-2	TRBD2	TGTGCCAGCAGTGAAGCCAGCGGGGGATCTCTCACCGGGGAGCTGTTTTTT	CASSEASGGSLTGELFF
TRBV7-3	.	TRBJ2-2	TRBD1	TGTGCCAGCAGCTCAGACAGGGTGATGAACACCGGGGAGCTGTTTTTT	CASSSDRVMNTGELFF
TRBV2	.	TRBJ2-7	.	TGTGCCAGCAGTGACCCCAGGGGCGGAGAGCAGTACTTC	CASSDPRGGEQYF
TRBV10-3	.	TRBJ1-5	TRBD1	TGTGCCATCAGCCCCGGACAGGGGGGAAACAATCAGCCCCAGCATTTT	CAISPGQGGNNQPQHF
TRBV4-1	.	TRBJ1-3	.	TGCGCCAGCAGCCAATCTGGAGGGCTGGGAAACACCATATATTTT	CASSQSGGLGNTIYF
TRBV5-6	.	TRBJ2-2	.	TGTGCCAGCAGCTCCCAGACAGACACCGGGGAGCTGTTTTTT	CASSSQTDTGELFF
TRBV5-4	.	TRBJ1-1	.	TGTGCCAGCAGCTACCATGGGGGGTTTTCCGAAGCTTTCTTT	CASSYHGGFSEAFF
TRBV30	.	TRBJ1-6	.	TGTGCCTGGAGTGATATAGTCTCTAATTCACCCCTCCACTTT	CAWSDIVSNSPLHF